This T cell receptor (beta chain) was sequenced in a study of blood T cell repertoires in COVID-19. Study-wide background: From the United States, Italy and Spain came samples of acute and convalescent COVID-19. The cDNA or gDNA used as material had been derived from T cells, B-cell-depleted T cells, or PBMCs.

In the authors' workflow: How many nucleated cells were present was estimated from reference gene primer amplification. Using immunoSEQ multiplex PCR, the repertoire was profiled, and TCRdb retains in-frame clones only, with some absent. V, J and clone size derive from that table, while D and trimming were established from the DNA sequence. The sample carries 380,000 or so clones, approximately 80% recorded once. The ends were cut back, 0 bases at V and 11 bases at J, with 8 bases in the middle. Per germline, CDR1 LGHDT and CDR2 YNNKEL (reference sequence). The CDR3 is 12 residues long. The sample consisted of peripheral blood. This clonotype was obtained from a human donor with acute or convalescent COVID-19. The donor label of this sample is uncertain. The J gene is TRBJ1-5, the V gene TRBV3-1 (or the pseudogene TRBV3-2); D is unresolved. The CDR3 bases are TGTGCCAGCAGCCAAGACAGAGGTGCCCAGCATTTT. As protein: CASSQDRGAQHF.